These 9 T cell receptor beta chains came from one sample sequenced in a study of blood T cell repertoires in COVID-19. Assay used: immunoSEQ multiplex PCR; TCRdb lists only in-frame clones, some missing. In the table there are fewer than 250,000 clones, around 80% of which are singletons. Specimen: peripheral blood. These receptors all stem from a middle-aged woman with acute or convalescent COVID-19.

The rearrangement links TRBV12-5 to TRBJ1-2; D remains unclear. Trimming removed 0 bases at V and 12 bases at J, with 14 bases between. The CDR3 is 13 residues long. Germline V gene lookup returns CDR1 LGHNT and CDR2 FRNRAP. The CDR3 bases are TGTGCTAGTGGTTTGGTAGCGGGGAGGCCCGACACCTTC. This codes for CASGLVAGRPDTF.

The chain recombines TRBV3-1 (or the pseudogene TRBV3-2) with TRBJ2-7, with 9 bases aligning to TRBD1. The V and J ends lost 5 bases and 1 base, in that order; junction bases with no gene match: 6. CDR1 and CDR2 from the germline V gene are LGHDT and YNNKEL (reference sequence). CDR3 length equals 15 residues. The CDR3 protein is CASSSRDRDSYEQYF. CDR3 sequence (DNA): TGTGCCAGCAGCTCCCGGGACAGGGATTCCTACGAGCAGTACTTC.

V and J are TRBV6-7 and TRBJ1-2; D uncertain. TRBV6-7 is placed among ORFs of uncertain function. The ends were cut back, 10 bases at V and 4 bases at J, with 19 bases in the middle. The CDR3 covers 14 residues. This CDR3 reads CATHPGSIAYGYTF. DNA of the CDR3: TGTGCCACGCACCCCGGCAGCATAGCCTATGGCTACACCTTC.

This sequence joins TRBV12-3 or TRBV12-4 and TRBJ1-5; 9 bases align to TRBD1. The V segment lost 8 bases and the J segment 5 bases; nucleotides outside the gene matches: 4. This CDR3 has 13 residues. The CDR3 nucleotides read TGTGCCAGCCGGGACAGGGAAGATCAGCCCCAGCATTTT. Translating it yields CASRDREDQPQHF.

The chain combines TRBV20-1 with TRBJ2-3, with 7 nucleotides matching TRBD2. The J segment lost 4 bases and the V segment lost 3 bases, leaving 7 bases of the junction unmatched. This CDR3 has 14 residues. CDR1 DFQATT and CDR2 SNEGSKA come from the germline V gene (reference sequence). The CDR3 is CSASPGGGADTQYF. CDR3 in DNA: TGCAGTGCTAGTCCGGGAGGAGGCGCAGATACGCAGTATTTT.

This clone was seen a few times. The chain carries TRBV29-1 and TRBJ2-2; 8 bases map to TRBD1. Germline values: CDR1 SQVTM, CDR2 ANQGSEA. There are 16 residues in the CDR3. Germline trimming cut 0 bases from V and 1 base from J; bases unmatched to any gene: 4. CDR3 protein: CSVEDLDRGNTGELFF. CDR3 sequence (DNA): TGCAGCGTTGAAGACCTCGACAGGGGGAACACCGGGGAGCTGTTTTTT.

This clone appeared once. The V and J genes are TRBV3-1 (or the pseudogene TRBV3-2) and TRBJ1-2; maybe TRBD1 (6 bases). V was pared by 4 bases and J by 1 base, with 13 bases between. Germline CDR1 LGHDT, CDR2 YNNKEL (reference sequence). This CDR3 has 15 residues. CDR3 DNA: TGTGCCAGCAGCCCTCGGACAGATTATAACTATGGCTACACCTTC. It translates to CASSPRTDYNYGYTF.

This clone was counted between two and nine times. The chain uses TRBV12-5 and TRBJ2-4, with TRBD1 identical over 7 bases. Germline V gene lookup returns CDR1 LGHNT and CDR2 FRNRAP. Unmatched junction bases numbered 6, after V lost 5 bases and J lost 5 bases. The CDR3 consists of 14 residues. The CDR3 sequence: CASGLGTEENIQYF. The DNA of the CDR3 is TGTGCTAGTGGTCTAGGGACAGAAGAAAACATTCAGTACTTC. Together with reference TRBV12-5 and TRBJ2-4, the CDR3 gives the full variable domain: DARVTQTPRHKVTEMGQEVTMRCQPILGHNTVFWYRQTMMQGLELLAYFRNRAPLDDSGMPKDRFSAEMPDATLATLKIQPSEPRDSAVYFCASGLGTEENIQYFGAGTRLSVL.

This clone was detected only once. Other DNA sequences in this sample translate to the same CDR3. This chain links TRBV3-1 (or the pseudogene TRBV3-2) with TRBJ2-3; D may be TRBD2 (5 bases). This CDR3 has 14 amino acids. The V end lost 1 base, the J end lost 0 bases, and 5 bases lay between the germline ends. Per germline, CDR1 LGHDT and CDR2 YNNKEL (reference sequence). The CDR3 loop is CASSQGTSTDTQYF. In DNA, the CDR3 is TGTGCCAGCAGCCAAGGGACTAGCACAGATACGCAGTATTTT.